Following are 24 T cell receptor gamma chains from one sample sequenced in a study of gamma delta lymphoproliferative disorders and STAT genes. The receptor sequences were amplified from genomic DNA of peripheral blood mononuclear cells. TCRdb called clones anew from the multiplex PCR reads with CATT. Of roughly 590 gamma-chain clones listed, about 26% are singletons. The sequencing sample was made of blood. The receptors come from a human donor in good health.

This clone counts as large (0.1 to 1%). In nucleotides, the CDR3 is TGTGCCACCTGGGATGAGGGTTGGATCAAGACGTTT. Translation gives CATWDEGWIKTF. The chain carries TRGV4 and TRGJP2. TCRdb is silent on the J gene; assignment here came from matching the DNA to germline. Germline loops: CDR1 EGSTGY, CDR2 YDSYTSSV. V dropped 2 bases and J dropped 10; count of bases not matched to a gene: 4. The CDR3 contains 12 residues.

Details on this clone: The limits of the CDR3 on the DNA are not certain, so only TCRdb's listed CDR3 is given. The V gene is TRGV3; the J gene was not called. Germline CDR1 and CDR2: VTNTFY and YDVSTARD (reference sequence). The CDR3 length equals 16 residues, ends included. The CDR3 loop reads CATSYSRNSLAVEQHF.

Sample share makes this clone medium-sized. The chain joins TRGV4 to TRGJ1 or TRGJ2. The J gene, left out of TCRdb, was set here by checking the DNA against germline. The CDR3 covers 12 residues. Germline CDR1 and CDR2: EGSTGY and YDSYTSSV. V lost 6 bases, J lost 2 bases, and 4 bases stayed unmatched. CDR3 region: CATWPHYYKKLF. CDR3 in DNA: TGTGCCACCTGGCCCCATTATTATAAGAAACTCTTT.

To note about this clone: TCRdb's listed protein matches a much larger clone and diverges from this DNA's translation at residue 9, likely through a read error; the protein shown comes from the DNA. The chain joins TRGV10 to TRGJP1. TCRdb supplies no J gene; here it was assigned by aligning the nucleotide sequence to germline. TRGV10 is assigned to the ORF class and has an uncertain function. The CDR3 sequence is 12 residues long. CDR3 in DNA: TGTGCTGCGTGGGAGCCTGGTTGGTGCAAGATATTT. This gives the protein CAAWEPGWCKIF.

Only a few counts were recorded for this clone. The DNA is left out, because the CDR3 cannot be placed on it with certainty; the CDR3 is given as TCRdb lists it. No J gene was assigned, while the V gene was called as TRGV11. TRGV11 is an open reading frame whose function is uncertain. The CDR3 has 17 residues if both end residues are counted. The chain's CDR3 is CTTVPVRSSQGGFKKLF.

The sample holds a few counts of this clone. It is unclear where the CDR3 begins or ends on the DNA, so no DNA is shown, and the CDR3 is as TCRdb lists it. The V gene was identified as TRGV8, while no J gene was called. The CDR3 length equals 19 residues, ends included. Germline lookup yields CDR1 VENAVY and CDR2 YDSYNSRV. CDR3 sequence reads: CATWDRIIIRNSLAVEQHF.

Details on this clone: Germline is not matched at one junction end, which may reflect a read error. J is TRGJ1 or TRGJ2 and V is TRGV10. TCRdb leaves out the J gene; it was filled in here by matching the DNA to germline. TRGV10 is reported as an ORF; its role is uncertain. This CDR3 is built from 11 residues. The CDR3 spells CAGVRGYKKLF. CDR3 in DNA: TGCGCGGGCGTAAGAGGTTATAAGAAACTCTTT.

By its share, this clone is large (0.1 to 1%). The chain combines TRGV10 with TRGJ1 or TRGJ2. TCRdb offers no J gene call, so here the DNA was matched to germline to obtain one. TRGV10 is flagged as an ORF with uncertain function. This CDR3 contains 13 residues. The V segment lost 8 bases and the J segment 2 bases; nucleotides outside the gene matches: 7. The CDR3 sequence: CAAWGIYYYKKLF. CDR3 in DNA: TGTGCTGCGTGGGGAATTTATTATTATAAGAAACTCTTT.

In this sample, this clone is medium-sized. The chain couples TRGV4 to TRGJ1 or TRGJ2. The J gene was missing in TCRdb and was found by matching the end of the DNA to germline. The germline V gene encodes CDR1 EGSTGY and CDR2 YDSYTSSV. V dropped 7 bases and J dropped 1; count of bases not matched to a gene: 4. The CDR3 length is 12 residues. The CDR3 protein is CATCRNYYKKLF. In DNA form, the CDR3 reads TGTGCCACCTGTAGAAATTATTATAAGAAACTCTTT.

The table lists this clone with a few counts. The protein given by TCRdb reflects a much larger clone and differs at residue 3 from this DNA's translation, likely from a read error; the protein shown is the DNA's translation. The chain carries TRGV3 and TRGJ1 or TRGJ2. The J gene was missing in TCRdb and was found by matching the end of the DNA to germline. This CDR3 has 19 amino acids. Per germline, CDR1 VTNTFY and CDR2 YDVSTARD (reference sequence). CDR3 bases: TGTGCCCCCTGGGACAAGACCCGGAACCCTCTTTCGAATTATTATAAGAAACTCTTT. Its protein product is CAPWDKTRNPLSNYYKKLF.

This clone qualifies as medium-sized. This likely reflects a read error, since a far larger clone is one base away. Distinct nucleotide sequences in the sample also encode this CDR3. The chain links TRGV10 to TRGJP1. TCRdb supplies no J gene; here it was assigned by aligning the nucleotide sequence to germline. TRGV10 is classed as an ORF, of uncertain function. The CDR3 sequence is 12 residues long. The DNA for the CDR3 is TGCGCTGCGTGGGAGCCTGGTTGGTTCAAGATATTT. Residues: CAAWEPGWFKIF.

This clone is judged large. The chain uses TRGV5 and TRGJ1 or TRGJ2. Since TCRdb gives no J gene, matching the DNA to germline was used here to assign it. Germline V gives CDR1 VINAFY, CDR2 YDVSNSKD. The trim removed 4 bases at V and 7 bases at J, leaving 4 bases unmatched. This CDR3 spans 11 amino acids. The CDR3 sequence: CATWERYKKLF. The DNA for the CDR3 is TGTGCCACCTGGGAAAGATATAAGAAACTCTTT.

The rearrangement links TRGV4 to TRGJ1 or TRGJ2. In the absence of a J gene in TCRdb, the DNA was matched to germline to assign it here. The junction had 6 bases not matched to a gene; V was cut back by 1 base and J by 9 bases. Germline loops: CDR1 EGSTGY, CDR2 YDSYTSSV. The CDR3 is made up of 12 amino acids. Written as DNA, the CDR3 is TGTGCCACCTGGGATGGAAATAGTAAGAAACTCTTT. It specifies CATWDGNSKKLF.

This clone was counted only a few times. V usage is TRGV3 and J usage is TRGJ1 or TRGJ2. The J gene comes from matching the DNA to germline here; TCRdb lacks it. Germline trimming cut 6 bases from V and 2 bases from J; bases unmatched to any gene: 13. This CDR3 spans 15 amino acids. From germline, CDR1 is VTNTFY and CDR2 YDVSTARD (reference sequence). CDR3 protein: CATWTGVWYYYKKLF. In DNA, the CDR3 is TGTGCCACCTGGACAGGCGTCTGGTATTATTATAAGAAACTCTTT.

This clone has only a few counts. TCRdb attributes to this sequence the protein of a much larger clone, which differs from the DNA translation at residue 12; a read error is likely, and the protein displayed is translated from the DNA. The chain recombines TRGV4 with TRGJP2. Since TCRdb gives no J gene, matching the DNA to germline was used here to assign it. This CDR3 spans 16 amino acids. Looked up from germline, CDR1 is EGSTGY and CDR2 is YDSYTSSV. DNA of the CDR3: TGTGCCACCTGGGATGGGCGCTATAGTAGTGATCGGATCAAGACGTTT. Its protein is CATWDGRYSSDRIKTF.

By frequency in the sample, this clone is large. The chain employs TRGV9 and TRGJ1 or TRGJ2. TCRdb lists no J gene, so it was determined here by aligning the DNA to germline. Germline CDR1 GITISATS, CDR2 ISYDGTV (reference sequence). Trimming removed 0 bases from V and 5 bases from J; junction bases left unmatched: 10. There are 15 residues in the CDR3. CDR3: CALWEVRRGDYKKLF. CDR3 nucleotide sequence: TGTGCCTTGTGGGAGGTGCGGCGGGGGGATTATAAGAAACTCTTT.

As concerns this clone: The limits of the CDR3 on the DNA are not certain, so only TCRdb's listed CDR3 is given. The V gene is TRGV2; the J gene was not called. The CDR3 has 21 residues if both end residues are counted. Germline CDR1 is EGSNGY and CDR2 is YDSYNSKV. CDR3 protein: CATWDGPGIIIKNSLAVEQHF.

Relative to its sample, this clone is large (0.1 to 1%). The chain joins TRGV11 to TRGJ1 or TRGJ2. In the absence of a J gene in TCRdb, the DNA was matched to germline to assign it here. TRGV11 is an ORF for which the function is uncertain. CDR3 size: 14 residues. V trimming: 2 bases; J trimming: 7 bases; junction bases outside the gene matches: 8. CDR3 sequence (DNA): TGTGCCTGCTGGATTAGGCCCTCCCAATATAAGAAACTCTTT. This gives the protein CACWIRPSQYKKLF.

This clone was recorded a few times. The DNA for the CDR3 is TGTGCCACCTGGGATGGGCACACGAACCGAGTTGAAGAGTTGGGCAAAAAAATCAAGGTATTT. It specifies CATWDGHTNRVEELGKKIKVF. V is TRGV4 and J is TRGJP. No J gene was available from TCRdb, and it was assigned here by a germline match of the DNA. Trimming took 0 bases from V and 5 from J; bases not matched to a gene: 16. The CDR3 is made up of 21 amino acids. Germline CDR1 and CDR2: EGSTGY and YDSYTSSV.

This chain joins TRGV10 and TRGJ1 or TRGJ2. The J gene was not available in TCRdb and was assigned here by matching the DNA to germline segments. TRGV10 is recorded as an ORF, its role being uncertain. This CDR3 spans 14 amino acids. The V and J ends lost 8 bases and 2 bases, in that order; junction bases with no gene match: 10. DNA of the CDR3: TGTGCTGCGTGGGGGACCATCGATTATTATAAGAAACTCTTT. It is translated as CAAWGTIDYYKKLF.

Within the sample, this clone is large. Different DNA sequences within this sample yield the same CDR3. The chain carries TRGV10 and TRGJ1 or TRGJ2. No J segment appears in TCRdb, so it was assigned here by matching the sequence to germline. Being an ORF, TRGV10 has a function that is uncertain. The V segment lost 8 bases and the J segment 2 bases; nucleotides outside the gene matches: 4. There are 12 residues in the CDR3. The CDR3 reads CAAWDYYYKKLF. CDR3 sequence (DNA): TGTGCTGCGTGGGATTATTATTATAAGAAACTCTTT.

Judged by abundance, this clone is large. The chain employs TRGV3 and TRGJ1 or TRGJ2. Germline matching of the DNA provided the J gene here, since TCRdb leaves it blank. The CDR3 has 15 residues. Per the germline V gene, CDR1 is VTNTFY and CDR2 is YDVSTARD (reference sequence). J was trimmed by 4 bases and V by 0 bases; bases with no gene match: 9. In DNA, the CDR3 is TGTGCCACCTGGGACAGGCTCTTAAGGTATTATAAGAAACTCTTT. Amino acid sequence: CATWDRLLRYYKKLF.

This clone was seen a few times. The chain employs TRGV2 and TRGJ1 or TRGJ2. No J segment appears in TCRdb, so it was assigned here by matching the sequence to germline. The CDR3 is made up of 13 amino acids. The V segment lost 0 bases and the J segment 3 bases; nucleotides outside the gene matches: 2. Germline V gives CDR1 EGSNGY, CDR2 YDSYNSKV. CDR3 region: CATWDGVYYKKLF. DNA for the CDR3: TGTGCCACCTGGGACGGGGTTTATTATAAGAAACTCTTT.

This clone is categorized as large. The rearrangement links TRGV10 to TRGJP1. The J gene, missing from TCRdb, was assigned here through DNA to germline matching. TRGV10 is sorted into the ORF group, with uncertain function. V shed 8 bases and J 0 bases; nucleotides not matched to a gene: 4. The CDR3 spans 14 residues. Written as DNA, the CDR3 is TGTGCTGCGTGGGGGAATACCACTGGTTGGTTCAAGATATTT. Translated, it gives CAAWGNTTGWFKIF.